These T cell receptor beta chains were read from a single sample in a study of a mutant IDH1 vaccine in newly diagnosed glioma. The assay was immunoSEQ multiplex PCR, and TCRdb's table has in-frame clones only and misses some. Of 30,000 to 40,000 clones in the sample, about four fifths are singletons; the top ten hold about 3.2%. These receptors' antigens are unknown. Sequencing was performed on PBMCs, taken from a glioma patient whose treatment included an IDH1 peptide vaccine. The receptors stem from a man aged 35 to 55 with glioma. Some clones in this sample may be carry-over from other donors' samples. Each CDR3 is given with its conserved first and last residue. D genes are given only for firm matches. Clone size, where shown, is once, few, many, or a class for clones that have expanded.

>13|-|TRBV28|TRBJ1-2|TRBD1
TGTGCCAGCAGTTTAACAGGGGAGTATGGCTACACCTTC
CASSLTGEYGYTF
>13|-|TRBV6-6|TRBJ2-7|TRBD2
TGTGCCAGCAGCAGCGGGGGGGCTGACGAGCAGTACTTC
CASSSGGADEQYF
>15|-|TRBV6-1|TRBJ2-2|-
TGTGCCAGCAGTGCCAGGCTCGCGAACACCGGGGAGCTGTTTTTT
CASSARLANTGELFF
>14|-|TRBV6-5|TRBJ1-4|-
TGTGCCAGCAGAACCGGGACAAAAATGGAAAAACTGTTTTTT
CASRTGTKMEKLFF
>13|-|TRBV4-2|TRBJ1-2|-
TGTGCCAGCAGCCAAGATCTTATCTATGGCTACACCTTC
CASSQDLIYGYTF
>15|-|TRBV6-5|TRBJ2-4|-
TGTGCCAGCAGCCCGCTTGCCAGGGGCGGAAACATTCAGTACTTC
CASSPLARGGNIQYF
>14|-|TRBV10-3|TRBJ1-6|-
TGTGCCATCAAAAACCAGGAAAATAATTCACCCCTCCACTTT
CAIKNQENNSPLHF
>16|-|TRBV6-1|TRBJ1-6|-
TGTGCCAGCAGTGAAGCAGATTCCTCCTATAATTCACCCCTCCACTTT
CASSEADSSYNSPLHF
>15|few|TRBV5-1|TRBJ1-5|-
TGCGCCAGCAGGGCGGAGTCAGGGAGCAATCAGCCCCAGCATTTT
CASRAESGSNQPQHF
>15|-|TRBV30|TRBJ2-4|TRBD1
TGTGCCTGGAGCGTGGGCGGGACAGGCGGTAACATTCAGTACTTC
CAWSVGGTGGNIQYF
>14|-|TRBV7-2|TRBJ2-5|-
TGTGCCAGCAGCTTGGGTCTCTCCGAAGAGACCCAGTACTTC
CASSLGLSEETQYF
>15|-|TRBV30|TRBJ1-2|TRBD1
TGTGCCTGGAGTGTACGACAGGGCTGGGGGTATGGCTACACCTTC
CAWSVRQGWGYGYTF
>16|-|TRBV18|TRBJ1-2|-
TGTGCCAGCTCACCACTCGGTAGGAGGGCAGACTATGGCTACACCTTC
CASSPLGRRADYGYTF
>14|-|TRBV5-1|TRBJ2-2|-
TGCGCCAGCAGCGAGCAGGCCGTCACCGGGGAGCTGTTTTTT
CASSEQAVTGELFF
>17|once|TRBV5-1|TRBJ1-1|-
TGCGCCAGCAGCCTCACCATGTTCGGTTTAAAGGGGACTGAAGCTTTCTTT
CASSLTMFGLKGTEAFF
>15|-|TRBV28|TRBJ1-4|-
TGTGCCAGCGGGCGAGGAGGAGCAACTAATGAAAAACTGTTTTTT
CASGRGGATNEKLFF
>17|-|TRBV6-7|TRBJ1-1|TRBD1
TGTGCCAGCAGTTACTCAGGGGGCCCGACGATAAACACTGAAGCTTTCTTT
CASSYSGGPTINTEAFF
>15|-|TRBV27|TRBJ1-6|-
TGTGCCAGCAGTTCCAGGGTGCATCGATGGTCACCCCTCCACTTT
CASSSRVHRWSPLHF
>15|-|TRBV6-6|TRBJ2-7|-
TGTGCCAGCAGTACCGCCCAGTCGGTTCCCTACGAGCAGTACTTC
CASSTAQSVPYEQYF
>17|-|TRBV10-2|TRBJ2-2|-
TGCGCCAGCAGTGAGTCACCGCCGGGCATTCTCACCGGGGAGCTGTTTTTT
CASSESPPGILTGELFF
>13|-|TRBV19|TRBJ1-1|-
TGTGCCAGTAGTATATTAGGGGACACTGAAGCTTTCTTT
CASSILGDTEAFF
>17|-|TRBV7-7|TRBJ1-2|TRBD1
TGTGCCAGCAGCCCCATAGGGGAACAGGGGGCAGTTGGTGGCTACACCTTC
CASSPIGEQGAVGGYTF
>14|-|TRBV5-5|TRBJ1-1|-
TGTGCCAGCAGTTGGACTGGTGTTAGGACTGAAGCTTTCTTT
CASSWTGVRTEAFF
>15|-|TRBV2|TRBJ2-4|-
TGTGCCAGCAGCCTTGAACAGGCACATGGAAACATTCAGTACTTC
CASSLEQAHGNIQYF